A selection of T cell receptor beta chains follows, all from one sample in a study of neurological immune-mediated disorders. One entry per CDR3 protein, called by TCRdb with MiXCR from the 5' RACE reads. Among some 46,000 distinct CDR3 sequences listed, approximately 10% were seen once. The sample comprised PBMCs. These receptor sequences come from a man aged 70 or older with HTLV-1-associated myelopathy (HAM/TSP). The CDR3 runs from the conserved cysteine through the conserved F or W. A D gene is named only where the DNA matches it firmly. Rows may omit the clone size; those that give it use once, few, many or a size class.

>many|.|TRBV4-1|TRBJ1-1
TGCGCCAGCAGCCAACGATCGGTAGCTTTCTTT
CASSQRSVAFF
>many|.|TRBV18|TRBJ2-3
TGTGCCAGCTCGCGAGGGGAGGTAGATACGCAGTATTTT
CASSRGEVDTQYF
>many|.|TRBV5-1|TRBJ2-2
TGCGCCAGCAGCTTGCGGAGTGGCGGGGAGCTGTTTTTT
CASSLRSGGELFF
>many|.|TRBV7-2|TRBJ2-3
TGTGCCAGCAGCCGGATGTACGGGAGCACAGATACGCAGTATTTT
CASSRMYGSTDTQYF
>many|TRBD1|TRBV20-1|TRBJ2-1
TGCAGTGCTTTGGGGCAGGGGGCCTACAATGAGCAGTTCTTC
CSALGQGAYNEQFF
>.|TRBD1|TRBV4-1|TRBJ1-1
TGCGCCAGCAGCCAGCGTGGGACAGGGGGGGGGTGGACTGAAGCTTTCTTT
CASSQRGTGGGWTEAFF
>many|.|TRBV6-6|TRBJ2-2
TGTGCCAGCGTAACGGGGGACACCGGGGAGCTGTTTTTT
CASVTGDTGELFF
>many|.|TRBV12-3/TRBV12-4|TRBJ1-6
TGTGCCAGCAGTTTGACATCCCCATCACCCCTCCACTTT
CASSLTSPSPLHF
>many|.|TRBV18|TRBJ2-5
TGTGCCAGCTCACCCGATCGTGGTGCGGGAGAGACCCAGTACTTC
CASSPDRGAGETQYF
>many|.|TRBV28|TRBJ1-1
TGTGCCAGCAGAGTGAACACTGAAGCTTTCTTT
CASRVNTEAFF
>many|.|TRBV7-9|TRBJ2-7
TGTGCCAGCAGCTTAGCGGTTCAGGTCGGCAACGAGCAGTACTTC
CASSLAVQVGNEQYF
>many|TRBD2|TRBV20-1|TRBJ2-1
TGCAGTGCTCCTTCTGAGACTAGCCGTTCCTACAATGAGCAGTTCTTC
CSAPSETSRSYNEQFF
>.|.|TRBV12-3/TRBV12-4|TRBJ1-4
TGTGCTAGCATCCCCCTTGGGGCAGGTGGGAGTGAAAAACTGTTTTTT
CASIPLGAGGSEKLFF
>few|.|TRBV7-7|TRBJ2-3
TGTGCCAGCAGCCCGTCGGGCCGCACAGATACGCAGTATTTT
CASSPSGRTDTQYF
>.|.|TRBV20-1|TRBJ2-4
TGCAGTGTGCCGGGACAAGCCAAACACATTCAGTCCTTC
CSVPGQAKHIQSF
>.|TRBD2|TRBV7-8|TRBJ2-3
TGTGCCAGCGGAACGACTAGCGGGTATCTCGATACGCAGTATTTT
CASGTTSGYLDTQYF
>many|TRBD2|TRBV7-3|TRBJ2-1
TGTGCCAGCAGCCCCCAAGGTAGCGGGTGGATTAGGTACAATGAGCAGTTCTTC
CASSPQGSGWIRYNEQFF
>many|.|TRBV7-9|TRBJ2-3
TGTGCCAGCAGCTTAGTTAATGCAGATACGCAGTATTTT
CASSLVNADTQYF
>many|TRBD1|TRBV2|TRBJ2-1
TGTGCCAGCGGAAGACAGGGTTTGCACAATGAGCAGTTCTTC
CASGRQGLHNEQFF
>many|.|TRBV10-3|TRBJ2-7
TGTGCCATCAGTGAAAAGGGGACGAACGAGCAGTACTTC
CAISEKGTNEQYF
>few|.|TRBV7-3|TRBJ2-1
TGTGCCAGCAGCTTTATTCGCGGCCACGAGCAGTTCTTC
CASSFIRGHEQFF
>many|.|TRBV6-5|TRBJ1-6
TGTGCCAGCAGCAACAGGGCTTATAATTCACCCCTCCACTTT
CASSNRAYNSPLHF
>many|TRBD2|TRBV7-9|TRBJ2-7
TGTGCCAGCAGCGGCGATGTGGCTAGCGGGAGTATCGACGAGCAGTACTTC
CASSGDVASGSIDEQYF
>many|.|TRBV6-5|TRBJ1-1
TGTGCCAGCAGCCCTACCTCCCGGGGGGGCACTGAAGCTTTCTTT
CASSPTSRGGTEAFF
>many|.|TRBV4-3|TRBJ2-2
TGCGCCAGCAGCCACTCTAGTTCGGTATCCGGGGAGCTGTTTTTT
CASSHSSSVSGELFF
>many|.|TRBV12-3/TRBV12-4|TRBJ2-3
TGTGCCAGCAGCCACCCTCTAGGGCAGTCGGCAGATACGCAGTATTTT
CASSHPLGQSADTQYF
>many|TRBD1|TRBV11-2|TRBJ1-1
TGTGCCAGCAGCTTAGGACAGGGACGAGAAGCTTTCTTT
CASSLGQGREAFF
>many|.|TRBV29-1|TRBJ2-3
TGCAGCGTGGACCACGGAGGTAGCACAGATACGCAGTATTTT
CSVDHGGSTDTQYF
>many|TRBD2|TRBV7-2|TRBJ2-4
TGTGCCAGCAGCTTTGGCGGGGGTTCATTAGCCAAAAACATTCAGTACTTC
CASSFGGGSLAKNIQYF
>few|.|TRBV27|TRBJ1-3
TGTGCCAGCAGTAACGGACGGAGCTCTGGAAACACCATATATTTT
CASSNGRSSGNTIYF
>many|TRBD2|TRBV20-1|TRBJ2-7
TGCAGTGCCGTAGCGGGAGGTGCCTCCTACGAGCAGTACTTC
CSAVAGGASYEQYF
>many|.|TRBV20-1|TRBJ2-5
TGCAGTGCCGCGTTGGGCTGGCTGGGAGAGACCCAGTACTTC
CSAALGWLGETQYF
>many|.|TRBV24-1|TRBJ2-3
TGTGCCACCAGTGATTGGGACGATACGCAGTATTTT
CATSDWDDTQYF
>many|.|TRBV28|TRBJ2-5
TGTGCCAGCAGGGAACAAGAGACCCAGTACTTC
CASREQETQYF
>many|TRBD2|TRBV9|TRBJ2-7
TGTGCCAGCAGCGTAGGCGCGGGAGCCTACGAGCAGTACTTC
CASSVGAGAYEQYF
>many|.|TRBV5-1|TRBJ2-2
TGCGCCAGCAGCTATGGGGGTCACACCGGGGAGCTGTTTTTT
CASSYGGHTGELFF
>many|.|TRBV7-7|TRBJ2-5
TGTGCCAGCAGCGGGCCAAGAGTTGAGACCCAGTACTTC
CASSGPRVETQYF
>many|.|TRBV7-2|TRBJ2-5
TGTGCCAGCGCCCTTCTCGGGGCCAAAGAGACCCAGTACTTC
CASALLGAKETQYF
>many|.|TRBV12-3/TRBV12-4|TRBJ2-1
TGTGCCAGCAGCGTCCAGCGGCTAACTCATGAGCAGTTCTTC
CASSVQRLTHEQFF
>many|.|TRBV20-1|TRBJ2-3
TGCAGTGCTAGATCCCCCCCCTTCAGCGGAGGGGGCACAGATACGCAGTATTTT
CSARSPPFSGGGTDTQYF
>many|.|TRBV4-1|TRBJ2-7
TGCGCCAGCAGCCAAGATTTTTCCGAGCAGTACTTC
CASSQDFSEQYF
>many|.|TRBV10-2|TRBJ1-2
TGCGCCAGCAGGCAGGGTGACTATGGCTACACCTTC
CASRQGDYGYTF
>many|.|TRBV7-8|TRBJ2-5
TGTGCCAGCCTACTCGGGGGAGGCGAGACCCAGTACTTC
CASLLGGGETQYF
>many|TRBD1|TRBV20-1|TRBJ2-1
TGCAGTGCTAGATTGGACAGGAGAAATGAGCAGTTCTTC
CSARLDRRNEQFF
>many|.|TRBV7-2|TRBJ2-3
TGTGCCAGCAGCTTGGAGGATACGCAGTATTTT
CASSLEDTQYF
>many|.|TRBV24-1|TRBJ2-2
TGTGCCACCAGCGATTCGGGCCTATCCGTGGGATTCGGGGAGCTGTTTTTT
CATSDSGLSVGFGELFF
>many|.|TRBV4-2|TRBJ2-2
TGTGCCAGCAGCCAAGATTCCGGACGGACCGGGGAGCTGTTTTTT
CASSQDSGRTGELFF
>many|TRBD1|TRBV5-1|TRBJ1-6
TGCGCCAGCAGCCGGGACAGGGGGCCTTCACCCCTCCACTTT
CASSRDRGPSPLHF
>.|TRBD1|TRBV28|TRBJ2-4
TGTGCCAGCAGTTTGCAGGGGGAACACATTCAGTACTTC
CASSLQGEHIQYF
>.|.|TRBV11-3|TRBJ2-5
TGTGCCAGCAGCCCAATGGACGGGGAGACCCAGTACTTC
CASSPMDGETQYF
>many|TRBD1|TRBV4-1|TRBJ2-7
TGCGCCAGCAGCCAAGGGCCCGGGACAGTCACCTACGAGCAGTACTTC
CASSQGPGTVTYEQYF
>many|.|TRBV28|TRBJ2-1
TGTGCCAGCAGTTTAGCGAGGCCAAATGAGCAGTTCTTC
CASSLARPNEQFF
>many|TRBD2|TRBV15|TRBJ2-7
TGTGCCACCAGCAGGCCGTCCACGGGACTAGCTGTCGACGAGCAGTACTTC
CATSRPSTGLAVDEQYF
>few|TRBD1|TRBV7-6|TRBJ1-1
TGTGCCAGCAGGGAAACAGGGGACACTGAAGCTTTCTTT
CASRETGDTEAFF
>many|.|TRBV4-3|TRBJ1-2
TGCGCCAGCAGCCATTCGGGGGCGGTTTTTGGCTACACCTTC
CASSHSGAVFGYTF
>many|.|TRBV6-1|TRBJ2-7
TGTGCCAGCAGTGAAGCATCGGGACCGACCTACGAGCAGTACTTC
CASSEASGPTYEQYF
>many|.|TRBV5-1|TRBJ2-7
TGCGCCAGCAGCTCAGGGCAGTTGCGCGAGCAGTACTTC
CASSSGQLREQYF
>.|.|TRBV28|TRBJ2-2
TGTGCCAGCATCGGGCACACCGGGGAGCTGTTTTTT
CASIGHTGELFF
>many|.|TRBV7-2|TRBJ2-3
TGTGCCAGCAGCTTAATCGATACGCAGTATTTT
CASSLIDTQYF
>many|.|TRBV5-1|TRBJ1-3
TGCGCCAGCAGCTTAGCCCCGACAGGCTTCGGAAACACCATATATTTT
CASSLAPTGFGNTIYF